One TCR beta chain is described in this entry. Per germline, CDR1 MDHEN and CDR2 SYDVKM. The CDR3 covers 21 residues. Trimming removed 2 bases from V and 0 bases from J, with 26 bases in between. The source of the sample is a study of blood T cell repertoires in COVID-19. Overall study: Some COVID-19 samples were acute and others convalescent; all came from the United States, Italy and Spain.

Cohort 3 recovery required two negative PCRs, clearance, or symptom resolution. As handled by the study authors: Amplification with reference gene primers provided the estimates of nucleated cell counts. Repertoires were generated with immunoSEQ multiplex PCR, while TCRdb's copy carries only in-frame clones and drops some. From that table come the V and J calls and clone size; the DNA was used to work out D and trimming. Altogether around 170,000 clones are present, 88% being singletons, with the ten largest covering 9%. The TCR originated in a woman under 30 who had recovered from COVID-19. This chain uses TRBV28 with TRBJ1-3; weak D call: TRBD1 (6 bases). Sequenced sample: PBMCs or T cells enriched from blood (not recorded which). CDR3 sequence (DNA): TGTGCCAGCAGTTTAACCGGCCGGTGGGGGCGATATCCTAGCTCTGGAAACACCATATATTTT. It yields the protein CASSLTGRWGRYPSSGNTIYF.